The clone carrying this T cell receptor beta chain appeared many times. This record comes from a study of T cells in Graves' hyperthyroidism and ophthalmopathy. The source material, RNA transcripts, was used to amplify TCR beta CDR3 regions. The TCR CDR3 first-round RT-PCR relied on the HTBI primer set. Via MiXCR, TCRdb re-called the multiplex PCR reads, giving one row per CDR3 protein. The sample lists hundreds of thousands of distinct CDR3 sequences, roughly 13% occurring once. This CDR3 contains 16 residues. Germline values: CDR1 MNHEY, CDR2 SMNVEV (reference sequence). V shed 1 base and J shed 4 bases, with 13 bases lying between them.

This chain uses TRBV27 with TRBJ2-2, with D possibly matching TRBD2 (7 bases). The origin of this receptor is a woman aged 40 to 55 with Graves' ophthalmopathy. Sequenced: blood. The CDR3 is CASSLLGGHGTGELFF. In nucleotides, the CDR3 is TGTGCCAGCAGTTTATTGGGGGGGCATGGCACCGGGGAGCTGTTTTTT.